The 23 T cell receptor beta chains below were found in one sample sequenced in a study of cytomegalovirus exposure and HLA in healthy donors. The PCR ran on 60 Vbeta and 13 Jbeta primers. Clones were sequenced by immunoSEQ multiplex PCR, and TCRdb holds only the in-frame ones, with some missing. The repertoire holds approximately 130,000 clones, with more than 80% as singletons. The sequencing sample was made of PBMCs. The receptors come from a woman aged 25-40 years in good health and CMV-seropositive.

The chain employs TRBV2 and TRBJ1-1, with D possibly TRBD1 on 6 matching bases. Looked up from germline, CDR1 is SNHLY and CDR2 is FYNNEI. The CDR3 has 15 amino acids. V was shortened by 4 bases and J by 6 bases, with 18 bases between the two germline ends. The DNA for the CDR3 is TGTGCCAGCAGTGGGAGAAGGGGGGGTTTGGCTGAAGCTTTCTTT. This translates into CASSGRRGGLAEAFF.

DNA of the CDR3: TGTGCCAGCAGCCCTGGGACAGTCCAAGAGACCCAGTACTTC. It codes for CASSPGTVQETQYF. This chain links TRBV7-6 with TRBJ2-5; 7 bases match TRBD1. V lost 5 bases and J lost 1; bases outside the gene matches: 4. Germline V CDR1 and CDR2: SGHVS, FNYEAQ. The CDR3 spans 14 residues.

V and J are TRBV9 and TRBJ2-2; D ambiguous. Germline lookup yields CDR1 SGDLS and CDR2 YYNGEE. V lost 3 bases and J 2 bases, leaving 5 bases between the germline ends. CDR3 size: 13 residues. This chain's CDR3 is CASSETNTGELFF. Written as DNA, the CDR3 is TGTGCCAGCAGCGAGACTAACACCGGGGAGCTGTTTTTT.

The CDR3 sequence is CASSPGTLSDTQYF. The CDR3 DNA follows: TGTGCCAGCAGCCCCGGGACTTTGTCAGATACGCAGTATTTT. The chain uses TRBV5-4 and TRBJ2-3; D is perhaps TRBD2 (6 bases). V was cut by 4 bases and J by 4 bases, with 13 bases left in between. The CDR3 has 14 amino acids. CDR1 is SGHNT, CDR2 YYREEE, per germline (reference sequence).

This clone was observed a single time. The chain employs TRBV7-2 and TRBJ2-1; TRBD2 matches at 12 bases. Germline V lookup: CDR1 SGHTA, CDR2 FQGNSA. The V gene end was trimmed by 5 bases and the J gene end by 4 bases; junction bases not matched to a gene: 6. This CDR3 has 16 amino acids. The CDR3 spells CASSTRTSGAYNEQFF. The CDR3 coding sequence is TGTGCCAGCAGCACAAGGACTAGCGGGGCTTACAATGAGCAGTTCTTC.

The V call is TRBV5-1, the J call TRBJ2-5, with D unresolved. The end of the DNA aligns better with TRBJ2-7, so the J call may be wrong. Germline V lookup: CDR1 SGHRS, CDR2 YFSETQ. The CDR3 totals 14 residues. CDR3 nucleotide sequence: TGCGCCAGCAGCTTGTTGCCAGGTGCCTACGAGCAGTACTTC. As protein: CASSLLPGAYEQYF.

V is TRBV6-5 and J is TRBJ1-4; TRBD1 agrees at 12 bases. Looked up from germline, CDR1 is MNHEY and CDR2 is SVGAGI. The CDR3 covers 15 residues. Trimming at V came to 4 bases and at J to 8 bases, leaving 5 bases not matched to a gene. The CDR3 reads CASSFAGQGAEKLFF. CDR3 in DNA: TGTGCCAGCAGTTTCGCGGGACAGGGGGCCGAAAAACTGTTTTTT.

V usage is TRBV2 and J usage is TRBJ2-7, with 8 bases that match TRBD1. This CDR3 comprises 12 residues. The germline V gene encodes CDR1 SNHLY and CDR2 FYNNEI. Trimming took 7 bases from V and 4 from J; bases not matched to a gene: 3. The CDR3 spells CASKGQEYEQYF. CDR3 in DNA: TGTGCCAGCAAGGGACAGGAGTACGAGCAGTACTTC.

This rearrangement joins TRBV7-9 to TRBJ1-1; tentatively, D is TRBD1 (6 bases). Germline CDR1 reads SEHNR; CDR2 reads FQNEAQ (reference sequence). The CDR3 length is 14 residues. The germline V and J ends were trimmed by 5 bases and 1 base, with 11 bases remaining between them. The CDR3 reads CASSLDRQNTEAFF. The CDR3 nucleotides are TGTGCCAGCAGCCTCGACAGGCAGAACACTGAAGCTTTCTTT.

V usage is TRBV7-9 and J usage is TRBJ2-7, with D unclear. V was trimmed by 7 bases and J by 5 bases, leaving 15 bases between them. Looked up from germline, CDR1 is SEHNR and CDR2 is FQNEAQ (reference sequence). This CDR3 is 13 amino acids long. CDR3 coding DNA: TGTGCCAGCAACCACCCCCTAGGTGACGAGCAGTACTTC. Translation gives CASNHPLGDEQYF.

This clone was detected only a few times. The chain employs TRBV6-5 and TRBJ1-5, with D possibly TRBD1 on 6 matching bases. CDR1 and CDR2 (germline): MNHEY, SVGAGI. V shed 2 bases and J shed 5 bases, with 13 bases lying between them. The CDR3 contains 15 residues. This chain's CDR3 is CASSYRRGGDQPQHF. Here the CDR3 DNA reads TGTGCCAGCAGTTACAGGCGGGGGGGCGATCAGCCCCAGCATTTT.

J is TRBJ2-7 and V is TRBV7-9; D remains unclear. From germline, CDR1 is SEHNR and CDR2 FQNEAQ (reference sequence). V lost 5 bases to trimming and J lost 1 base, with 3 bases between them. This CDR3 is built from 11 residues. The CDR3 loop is CASSRSYEQYF. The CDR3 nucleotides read TGTGCCAGCAGCCGGTCCTACGAGCAGTACTTC.

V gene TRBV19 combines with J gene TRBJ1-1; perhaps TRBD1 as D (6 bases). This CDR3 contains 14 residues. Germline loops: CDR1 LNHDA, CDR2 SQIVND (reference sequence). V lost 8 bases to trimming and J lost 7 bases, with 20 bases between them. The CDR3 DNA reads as TGTGCCAGTCCCCCTCGGGGGGGGCAGAATGAAGCTTTCTTT. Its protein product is CASPPRGGQNEAFF.

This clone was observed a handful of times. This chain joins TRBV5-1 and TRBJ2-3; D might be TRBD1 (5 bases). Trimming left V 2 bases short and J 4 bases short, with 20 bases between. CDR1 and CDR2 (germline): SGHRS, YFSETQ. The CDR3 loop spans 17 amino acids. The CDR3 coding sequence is TGCGCCAGCAGCTTCAGGGTCCCTTCTTTTGAACCAGATACGCAGTATTTT. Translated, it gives CASSFRVPSFEPDTQYF.

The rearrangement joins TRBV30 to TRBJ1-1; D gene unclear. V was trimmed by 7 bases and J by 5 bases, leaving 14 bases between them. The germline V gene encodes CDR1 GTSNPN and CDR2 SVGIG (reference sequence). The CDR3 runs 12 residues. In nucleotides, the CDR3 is TGTGCCTCGACCGTGGCGGGAACTGAAGCTTTCTTT. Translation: CASTVAGTEAFF.

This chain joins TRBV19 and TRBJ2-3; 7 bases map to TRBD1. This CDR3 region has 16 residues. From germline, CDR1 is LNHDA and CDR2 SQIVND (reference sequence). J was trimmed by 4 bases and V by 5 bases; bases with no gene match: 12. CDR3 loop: CASSPPPDRDADTQYF. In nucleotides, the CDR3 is TGTGCCAGTAGTCCCCCACCTGACAGGGACGCAGATACGCAGTATTTT.

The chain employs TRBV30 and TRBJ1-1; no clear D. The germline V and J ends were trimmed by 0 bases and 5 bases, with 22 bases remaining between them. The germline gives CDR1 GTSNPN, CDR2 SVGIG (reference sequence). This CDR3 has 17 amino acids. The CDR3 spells CAWSVRRRSILGTEAFF. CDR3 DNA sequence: TGTGCCTGGAGTGTACGACGGAGGTCCATACTGGGGACTGAAGCTTTCTTT.

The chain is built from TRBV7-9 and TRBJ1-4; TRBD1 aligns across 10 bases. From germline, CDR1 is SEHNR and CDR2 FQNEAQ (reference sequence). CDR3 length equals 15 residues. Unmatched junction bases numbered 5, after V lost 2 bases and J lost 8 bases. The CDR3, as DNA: TGTGCCAGCAGCTTAAGGGGACAGGGGAGCGAAAAACTGTTTTTT. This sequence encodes CASSLRGQGSEKLFF.

The CDR3 region is CASSVGGTNYYEQYF. CDR3 sequence (DNA): TGTGCCAGCAGCGTAGGAGGGACTAACTATTACGAGCAGTACTTC. This chain connects TRBV9 to TRBJ2-7, with 7 bases aligning to TRBD2. Germline V lookup: CDR1 SGDLS, CDR2 YYNGEE. With V trimmed by 0 bases and J by 4 bases, 7 bases remained unmatched. The CDR3 has 15 residues.

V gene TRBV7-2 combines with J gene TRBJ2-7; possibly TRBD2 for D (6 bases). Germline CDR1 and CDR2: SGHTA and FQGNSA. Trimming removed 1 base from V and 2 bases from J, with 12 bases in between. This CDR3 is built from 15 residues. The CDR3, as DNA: TGTGCCAGCAGCTTAGGGGTTAGCGGAGCCTACGAGCAGTACTTC. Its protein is CASSLGVSGAYEQYF.

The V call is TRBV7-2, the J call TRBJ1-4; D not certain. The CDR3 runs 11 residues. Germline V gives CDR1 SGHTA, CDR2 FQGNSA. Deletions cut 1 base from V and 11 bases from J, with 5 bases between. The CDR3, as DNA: TGTGCCAGCAGCTTAGGTGGCAAACTGTTTTTT. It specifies CASSLGGKLFF.

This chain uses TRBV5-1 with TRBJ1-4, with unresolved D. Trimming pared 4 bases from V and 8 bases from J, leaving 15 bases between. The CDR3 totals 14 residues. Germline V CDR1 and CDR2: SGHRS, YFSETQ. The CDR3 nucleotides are TGCGCCAGCAGCCCGGGGAACGGAGGAGAAAAACTGTTTTTT. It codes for CASSPGNGGEKLFF.

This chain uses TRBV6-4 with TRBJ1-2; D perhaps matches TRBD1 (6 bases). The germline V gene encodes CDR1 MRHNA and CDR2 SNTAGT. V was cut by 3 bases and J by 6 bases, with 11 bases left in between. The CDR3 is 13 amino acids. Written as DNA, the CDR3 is TGTGCCAGCAGTGAGGGGGCAGGGGATGGCTACACCTTC. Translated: CASSEGAGDGYTF.